Sequencing of this TCR beta chain was carried out in a study of cytomegalovirus exposure and HLA in healthy donors. The wider study: The Caucasian-associated ancestry cluster held 80% to 90% of 300 to 500 genotyped donors.

General study results and limits: Common viral pathogens seemed, in a later analysis, to connect with several of the most significant clusters.

13 Jbeta primers and 60 Vbeta primers were used for the PCR. Here immunoSEQ multiplex PCR was the method, and the copy in TCRdb shows in-frame clones only, minus some. The data show about 130,000 clones, 80% seen once. The germline V and J ends were trimmed by 2 bases and 5 bases, with 9 bases remaining between them. Germline V gene data show CDR1 as LNHDA and CDR2 as SQIVND (reference sequence). There are 13 residues in the CDR3. Concerning this clone: Its antigen remains unidentified. The same CDR3 arises from other DNA sequences in this sample as well.

This TCR was sampled from a man aged 25 to 45 in good health and CMV-seropositive. Sequenced sample: PBMCs. The chain recombines TRBV19 with TRBJ1-1, with a tentative D call TRBD1 (5 bases). The CDR3 loop is CASSIRGRTEAFF. DNA for the CDR3: TGTGCCAGTAGTATAAGGGGCCGGACTGAAGCTTTCTTT.